The 20 T cell receptor beta chains presented below share a single source sample, sequenced in a study of T cells in narcolepsy. Profiling relied on immunoSEQ multiplex PCR, and the TCRdb table lists in-frame clones only, not all of them. The data show fewer than 25,000 clones, with about 81% seen just once and over 3.5% held by the top ten. Material: memory (CD45RA-) CD4+ T cells from blood. These receptors were taken from a human donor in good health.

This rearrangement joins TRBV6-6 to TRBJ2-2, with 7 bases aligning to TRBD2. Germline V CDR1 and CDR2: MNHNY, SVGAGI (reference sequence). This CDR3 is built from 14 residues. CDR3 region: CVVTSALNTGELFF. The CDR3 region has the DNA TGTGTCGTTACTAGCGCACTTAACACCGGGGAGCTGTTTTTT.

The chain carries TRBV28 and TRBJ1-6; 10 positions match TRBD1. This CDR3 spans 15 amino acids. Losses at the gene ends were 7 bases for V and 8 bases for J; bases not matched to a gene: 8. Per the germline V gene, CDR1 is MDHEN and CDR2 is SYDVKM. CDR3 DNA: TGTGCCAGCACCTCCGGGGACAGGGGATATTCACCCCTCCACTTT. Amino acid sequence: CASTSGDRGYSPLHF.

The table lists this clone with a few counts. The rearrangement links TRBV2 to TRBJ2-1; TRBD1 might be the D (5 bases). Germline V lookup: CDR1 SNHLY, CDR2 FYNNEI. Trimming took off 6 bases at V and 9 bases at J, with 12 bases between the two ends. The length of the CDR3 is 12 residues. The DNA of the CDR3 is TGTGCCAGCAGGCAGGGAAGGGGTGAGCAGTTCTTC. This sequence encodes CASRQGRGEQFF.

This chain joins TRBV6-5 and TRBJ1-2; D unclear. The V end lost 0 bases, the J end lost 8 bases, and 13 bases lay between the germline ends. The CDR3 contains 14 residues. Germline values: CDR1 MNHEY, CDR2 SVGAGI. CDR3 sequence (DNA): TGTGCCAGCAGTTACTCGGGCAGACAATCGGGCTACACCTTC. Protein: CASSYSGRQSGYTF.

This clone was picked up one time. This chain connects TRBV5-6 to TRBJ2-3; 8 bases are shared with TRBD1. There are 15 residues in the CDR3. Unmatched junction bases numbered 5, after V lost 3 bases and J lost 2 bases. CDR1 and CDR2 from the germline V gene are SGHDT and YYEEEE. CDR3 sequence (DNA): TGTGCCAGCAGCTCGCAGGGGGCTCACACAGATACGCAGTATTTT. Its protein product is CASSSQGAHTDTQYF.

The V gene is TRBV7-2, the J gene TRBJ1-5, with TRBD1 as a possible D gene (5 bases). Germline lookup yields CDR1 SGHTA and CDR2 FQGNSA. V was clipped by 5 bases and J by 3 bases, with 11 bases between them. This CDR3 comprises 14 residues. CDR3 protein: CASSLGRFNQPQHF. The DNA for the CDR3 is TGTGCCAGCAGCCTGGGACGGTTCAATCAGCCCCAGCATTTT.

This chain links TRBV6-6 with TRBJ1-1, with 8 nucleotides matching TRBD1. The trim removed 2 bases at V and 0 bases at J, leaving 2 bases unmatched. The length of the CDR3 is 15 residues. Germline V lookup: CDR1 MNHNY, CDR2 SVGAGI (reference sequence). Here the CDR3 DNA reads TGTGCCAGCAGTTACCCGACAGGGGTGAACACTGAAGCTTTCTTT. Translating gives CASSYPTGVNTEAFF.

The chain employs TRBV2 and TRBJ2-7; 9 bases fit TRBD1. Germline values: CDR1 SNHLY, CDR2 FYNNEI. CDR3 length equals 14 residues. The V gene end was trimmed by 4 bases and the J gene end by 3 bases; junction bases not matched to a gene: 4. For the CDR3, the DNA is TGTGCCAGCAGTGGACAGGGGGGGCACTACGAGCAGTACTTC. This gives the protein CASSGQGGHYEQYF.

This clone was counted a few times. In DNA form, the CDR3 reads TGTGCCAGCACCCCGACAGGGGGCGGCCGGCCCCAGCATTTT. Translation: CASTPTGGGRPQHF. The V and J genes are TRBV6-5 and TRBJ1-5, with TRBD1 identical over 10 bases. Germline CDR1 is MNHEY and CDR2 is SVGAGI. This CDR3 contains 14 residues. J was trimmed by 9 bases and V by 7 bases; bases with no gene match: 9.

J is TRBJ1-2 and V is TRBV19, with 7 bases that match TRBD1. Germline V gives CDR1 LNHDA, CDR2 SQIVND (reference sequence). The length of the CDR3 is 14 residues. V gave up 3 bases and J gave up 11 bases; unmatched junction bases: 12. The CDR3 DNA reads TGTGCCAGTAGTATCAAAACATCGACAGGGAGATACACCTTC. Translated, it gives CASSIKTSTGRYTF.

The rearrangement uses TRBV19 and TRBJ2-3, with a tentative D call TRBD1 (6 bases). There are 14 residues in the CDR3. CDR1 is LNHDA and CDR2 is SQIVND in the germline V gene (reference sequence). V was clipped by 3 bases and J by 4 bases, with 11 bases between them. DNA of the CDR3: TGTGCCAGTAGTATCGCCTCAGGGGCAGATACGCAGTATTTT. Protein product: CASSIASGADTQYF. The full variable domain, rest sourced from reference TRBV19 and TRBJ2-3, is DGGITQSPKYLFRKEGQNVTLSCEQNLNHDAMYWYRQDPGQGLRLIYYSQIVNDFQKGDIAEGYSVSREKKESFPLTVTSAQKNPTAFYLCASSIASGADTQYFGPGTRLTVL.

Note on this clone: At the DNA level, this CDR3 is encoded by other sequences in the same sample as well. The rearrangement joins TRBV19 to TRBJ1-5, with a tentative D call TRBD1 (6 bases). This CDR3 region has 14 residues. Trimming removed 4 bases at V and 4 bases at J, with 11 bases between. From germline, CDR1 is LNHDA and CDR2 SQIVND (reference sequence). The CDR3 DNA follows: TGTGCCAGTAGTACTGACAGGTCGAATCAGCCCCAGCATTTT. It codes for CASSTDRSNQPQHF.

V gene TRBV5-4 combines with J gene TRBJ2-1, with D possibly TRBD2 on 6 matching bases. The CDR3 totals 12 residues. CDR1 and CDR2 (germline): SGHNT, YYREEE (reference sequence). V lost 4 bases and J 9 bases, leaving 11 bases between the germline ends. CDR3 region: CASSPGRGEQFF. The CDR3 DNA is TGTGCCAGCAGCCCGGGGCGGGGTGAGCAGTTCTTC.

The chain carries TRBV19 and TRBJ2-5; D uncertain. The V and J ends lost 4 bases and 1 base respectively, with 4 bases between them. This CDR3 spans 12 amino acids. CDR1 and CDR2 from the germline V gene are LNHDA and SQIVND (reference sequence). The chain's CDR3 is CASSNRQETQYF. As DNA, the CDR3 is TGTGCCAGTAGTAATCGCCAAGAGACCCAGTACTTC.

This clone showed up just once. The chain is built from TRBV9 and TRBJ2-7; maybe TRBD2 (6 bases). The length of the CDR3 is 15 residues. V gave up 2 bases and J gave up 6 bases, with 18 bases separating them. Germline V gene sequence: CDR1 SGDLS, CDR2 YYNGEE. CDR3 sequence (DNA): TGTGCCAGCAGCGTCACGGGACTCAGCGGTCGCGAGCAGTACTTC. As protein: CASSVTGLSGREQYF.

The CDR3 reads CSVRQGLREQYF. The CDR3 coding sequence is TGCAGCGTCAGACAGGGGCTAAGGGAGCAGTACTTC. The chain combines TRBV29-1 with TRBJ2-7; 8 nucleotides agree with TRBD1. The germline V gene encodes CDR1 SQVTM and CDR2 ANQGSEA. The J segment lost 7 bases and the V segment lost 6 bases, leaving 8 bases of the junction unmatched. This CDR3 comprises 12 residues.

V gene TRBV5-1 combines with J gene TRBJ1-4; TRBD1 matches 10 bases. This CDR3 has 16 amino acids. Germline CDR1 and CDR2: SGHRS and YFSETQ. Losses at the gene ends were 4 bases for V and 0 bases for J; bases not matched to a gene: 3. As DNA, the CDR3 is TGCGCCAGCAGCGGGGGACAGGGGCCAACTAATGAAAAACTGTTTTTT. Protein sequence: CASSGGQGPTNEKLFF.

There are a few counts of this clone. The gene calls are TRBV7-9 and TRBJ1-4, with D uncertain. The CDR3 runs to 15 residues. V lost 5 bases to trimming and J lost 5 bases, with 15 bases between them. Germline lookup yields CDR1 SEHNR and CDR2 FQNEAQ (reference sequence). The CDR3 spells CASSPGLTQNEKLFF. CDR3 nucleotide sequence: TGTGCCAGCAGCCCAGGACTGACCCAAAATGAAAAACTGTTTTTT.

The rearrangement links TRBV19 to TRBJ1-6; possibly TRBD1 for D (6 bases). This CDR3 comprises 19 residues. The V and J ends lost 11 bases and 0 bases respectively, with 26 bases between them. Germline V gene data show CDR1 as LNHDA and CDR2 as SQIVND (reference sequence). CDR3 sequence (DNA): TGTGCCGGTATCAACCAGAGGGGGGCCAATAGCTCCTATAATTCACCCCTCCACTTT. As protein: CAGINQRGANSSYNSPLHF.

This CDR3 reads CASRMAWTDYEQYF. DNA for the CDR3: TGCGCCAGCAGGATGGCCTGGACAGATTACGAGCAGTACTTC. V and J are TRBV5-1 and TRBJ2-7; D perhaps matches TRBD1 (6 bases). Deletions cut 5 bases from V and 4 bases from J, with 16 bases between. Germline V gives CDR1 SGHRS, CDR2 YFSETQ. The CDR3 consists of 14 residues.